Shown below are 7 T cell receptor beta chains from a single sample sequenced in a study of blood T cell repertoires in COVID-19. Produced via immunoSEQ multiplex PCR; TCRdb's table is partial and in-frame only. Of about 250,000 clones in the sample, approximately 85% were seen once. What was sequenced was peripheral blood. The receptors shown here come from a human donor with COVID-19, enrolled during active disease. The donor label of this sample is uncertain.

This clone was picked up one time. V usage is TRBV7-6 and J usage is TRBJ2-7; 7 bases fit TRBD1. With V trimmed by 9 bases and J by 6 bases, 8 bases remained unmatched. The CDR3 has 12 residues. Germline V gives CDR1 SGHVS, CDR2 FNYEAQ. The CDR3 bases are TGTGCCAGTGGGGACAGCGGAGGCGAGCAGTACTTC. It translates to CASGDSGGEQYF. Full variable domain (outside the CDR3, taken from reference TRBV7-6 and TRBJ2-7): GAGVSQSPRYKVTKRGQDVALRCDPISGHVSLYWYRQALGQGPEFLTYFNYEAQQDKSGLPNDRFSAERPEGSISTLTIQRTEQRDSAMYRCASGDSGGEQYFGPGTRLTVT.

The chain couples TRBV7-2 to TRBJ2-7; D perhaps matches TRBD2 (6 bases). There are 14 residues in the CDR3. Germline-derived CDR1 and CDR2 are SGHTA and FQGNSA. Trimming stripped 3 bases from V and 2 bases from J, with 11 bases between. CDR3 protein: CASSLEGQAYEQYF. In nucleotides, the CDR3 is TGTGCCAGCAGCTTGGAGGGGCAGGCCTACGAGCAGTACTTC.

V and J are TRBV5-4 and TRBJ1-4; 10 nucleotides match TRBD1. J was trimmed by 8 bases and V by 4 bases; bases with no gene match: 11. Germline loops: CDR1 SGHNT, CDR2 YYREEE (reference sequence). This CDR3 region has 16 residues. The CDR3 protein is CASSLSGTGVGEKLFF. The DNA of the CDR3 is TGTGCCAGCAGCCTTTCCGGGACAGGGGTTGGCGAAAAACTGTTTTTT.

Comment on this clone: Distinct nucleotide sequences in the sample also encode this CDR3. The chain is built from TRBV7-2 and TRBJ2-3; 8 nucleotides agree with TRBD2. The CDR3 is 16 residues long. Germline-derived CDR1 and CDR2 are SGHTA and FQGNSA. V gave up 1 base and J gave up 3 bases; unmatched junction bases: 6. CDR3 sequence (DNA): TGTGCCAGCAGCTTAGGGGCTAGCGGGCGAACAGATACGCAGTATTTT. Translated: CASSLGASGRTDTQYF.

This clone was counted once. This rearrangement joins TRBV15 to TRBJ2-3; tentatively, D is TRBD2 (5 bases). The CDR3 is made up of 16 amino acids. With 1 base removed from V and 6 bases from J, the gap between germline ends came to 17 bases. The germline V gene encodes CDR1 LNHNV and CDR2 YYDKDF (reference sequence). CDR3 amino acids: CATSRGRGTDRDTQYF. CDR3 coding DNA: TGTGCCACCAGCAGAGGTCGGGGAACGGACCGCGATACGCAGTATTTT.

This clone showed up just a few times. This rearrangement joins TRBV18 to TRBJ2-7; no clear D gene. V was shortened by 1 base and J by 0 bases, with 4 bases between the two germline ends. The CDR3 is 13 amino acids. Germline V gives CDR1 KGHSH, CDR2 LQKENI. This CDR3 reads CASSPQSSYEQYF. The CDR3 nucleotides read TGTGCCAGCTCACCACAGAGCTCCTACGAGCAGTACTTC. Full variable domain (rest looked up from reference TRBV18 and TRBJ2-7): NAGVMQNPRHLVRRRGQEARLRCSPMKGHSHVYWYRQLPEEGLKFMVYLQKENIIDESGMPKERFSAEFPKEGPSILRIQQVVRGDSAAYFCASSPQSSYEQYFGPGTRLTVT.

CDR3 sequence (DNA): TGTGCCGCGGATTCTGGGGCCAACGTCCTGACTTTC. It yields the protein CAADSGANVLTF. V gene TRBV28 combines with J gene TRBJ2-6; no reliable D call. The ends were cut back, 11 bases at V and 1 base at J, with 6 bases in the middle. Germline CDR1 is MDHEN and CDR2 is SYDVKM. The CDR3 is 12 residues long. The variable domain in full, completed from reference TRBV28 and TRBJ2-6, reads DVKVTQSSRYLVKRTGEKVFLECVQDMDHENMFWYRQDPGLGLRLIYFSYDVKMKEKGDIPEGYSVSREKKERFSLILESASTNQTSMYLCAADSGANVLTFGAGSRLTVL.